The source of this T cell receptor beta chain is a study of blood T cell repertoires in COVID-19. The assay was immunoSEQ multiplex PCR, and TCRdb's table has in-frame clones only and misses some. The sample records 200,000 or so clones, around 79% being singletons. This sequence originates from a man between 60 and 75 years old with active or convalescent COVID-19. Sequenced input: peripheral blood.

CDR3 in DNA: TGTGCCAGCAGTCAGGACAGGGCGGGCAATCAGCCCCAGCATTTT. It codes for CASSQDRAGNQPQHF. The J gene is TRBJ1-5, the V gene TRBV2; 8 bases map to TRBD1. Germline V gene sequence: CDR1 SNHLY, CDR2 FYNNEI. The CDR3 runs to 15 residues. The ends lost 5 bases at V and 2 bases at J; junction bases unmatched: 5.